This record concerns one TCR beta chain sequence. These data originate in a study of blood T cells in healthy people across ages. The V segment lost 1 base and the J segment 7 bases; nucleotides outside the gene matches: 7. The CDR3 loop spans 15 amino acids. Germline lookup yields CDR1 SGHTA and CDR2 FQGNSA. A second PCR, run for about 7 to 11 cycles, used a sample-barcoded 5' primer plus a J-beta primer mix. Every sample gave at least 3 million paired-end reads containing CDR3. TCRdb passed the 5' RACE reads through MiXCR, listing each CDR3 protein once. Here the sample spans 580,000 or so distinct CDR3 sequences, around 48% being singletons.

The receptor was derived from an older man in good health. V and J are TRBV7-2 and TRBJ2-1; 7 positions match TRBD2. Sequenced: blood. CDR3 sequence reads: CASSLVAGGENEQFF. The CDR3 DNA reads TGTGCCAGCAGCTTAGTCGCTGGGGGGGAAAATGAGCAGTTCTTC.